This T cell receptor (beta chain) was captured by sequencing in a study of T-cell memory formation after mild COVID-19. Constant-segment-primed 5'RACE gave TCR alpha and TCR beta cDNA libraries with sample barcodes and UMIs. A single record per CDR3 protein comes from TCRdb applying MiXCR to the 5' RACE reads. The sample lists 400,000 or so distinct CDR3 sequences; around 21% were seen once. V trimming: 3 bases; J trimming: 6 bases; junction bases outside the gene matches: 6. CDR3 length equals 15 residues. Germline V CDR1 and CDR2: SGHTA, FQGTGA. The sample consisted of PBMCs or a T cell subset sorted from them (not recorded which). The clonotype was recovered from an adult woman who had mild COVID-19 (a few samples of this study predate the infection). Cell type and time point are not known. J is TRBJ2-1 and V is TRBV7-3, with TRBD1 matching 9 bases. CDR3 residues: CASSFLGTGSNEQFF. For the CDR3, the DNA is TGTGCCAGCAGCTTTTTAGGGACAGGGAGCAATGAGCAGTTCTTC.